Sequencing of this TCR beta chain was carried out in a study of cytomegalovirus exposure and HLA in healthy donors. This clone was detected only a few times. Its antigen is as yet unknown. At sampling all donors were nominally healthy, likely with unrecorded immune exposures. Study-wide points: There were about 160 TCR beta chains listed as cytomegalovirus-associated. Indistinguishability led to the exclusion of some V segments, TRBV6-2 and TRBV6-3 included.

The PCR made use of 60 Vbeta and 13 Jbeta primers. Here immunoSEQ multiplex PCR was the method, and the copy in TCRdb shows in-frame clones only, minus some. The sample lists more than 90,000 clones, roughly 72% occurring once. V was pared by 0 bases and J by 8 bases, with 1 base of the junction left unmatched. Germline CDR1 reads SGDLS; CDR2 reads YYNGEE. The CDR3 is 14 residues long. The V call is TRBV9, the J call TRBJ1-6, with 8 bases fitting TRBD1. The sequence derives from a man aged 25-40 years in good health and CMV-seronegative. Sequencing was done on a sample of PBMCs. The DNA of the CDR3 is TGTGCCAGCAGCGTAGAACAGGGGGATTCACCCCTCCACTTT. Its translation: CASSVEQGDSPLHF.